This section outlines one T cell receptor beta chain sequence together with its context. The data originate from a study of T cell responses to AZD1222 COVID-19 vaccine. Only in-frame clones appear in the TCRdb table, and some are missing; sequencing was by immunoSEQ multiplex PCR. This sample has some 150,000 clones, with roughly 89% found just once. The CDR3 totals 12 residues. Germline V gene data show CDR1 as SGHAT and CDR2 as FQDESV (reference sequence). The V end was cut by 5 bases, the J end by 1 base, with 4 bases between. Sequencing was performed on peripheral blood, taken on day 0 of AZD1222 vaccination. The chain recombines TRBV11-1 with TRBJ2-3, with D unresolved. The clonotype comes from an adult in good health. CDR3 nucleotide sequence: TGTGCCAGCAGCCTACGCACAGATACGCAGTATTTT. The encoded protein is CASSLRTDTQYF.